Given below is one T cell receptor (beta chain) in context. Using immunoSEQ multiplex PCR, the repertoire was profiled, and TCRdb retains in-frame clones only, with some absent. The sample records some 27,000 clones, 80% to 90% being singletons. This CDR3 is built from 13 residues. Germline V gene sequence: CDR1 LNHDA, CDR2 SQIVND (reference sequence). With 3 bases clipped from V and 5 bases from J, the junction kept 0 bases outside the gene matches. The data were obtained in a study of high-grade serous ovarian cancer treatment subgroups. Tumor samples were taken before definitive surgery or chemotherapy.

The sequence was obtained from a human donor with high-grade serous ovarian cancer. The genes are TRBV19 and TRBJ1-5; 8 bases line up with TRBD1. Specimen: tumor tissue. CDR3: CASSMDRDQPQHF. The CDR3, as DNA: TGTGCCAGTAGTATGGACAGGGATCAGCCCCAGCATTTT.